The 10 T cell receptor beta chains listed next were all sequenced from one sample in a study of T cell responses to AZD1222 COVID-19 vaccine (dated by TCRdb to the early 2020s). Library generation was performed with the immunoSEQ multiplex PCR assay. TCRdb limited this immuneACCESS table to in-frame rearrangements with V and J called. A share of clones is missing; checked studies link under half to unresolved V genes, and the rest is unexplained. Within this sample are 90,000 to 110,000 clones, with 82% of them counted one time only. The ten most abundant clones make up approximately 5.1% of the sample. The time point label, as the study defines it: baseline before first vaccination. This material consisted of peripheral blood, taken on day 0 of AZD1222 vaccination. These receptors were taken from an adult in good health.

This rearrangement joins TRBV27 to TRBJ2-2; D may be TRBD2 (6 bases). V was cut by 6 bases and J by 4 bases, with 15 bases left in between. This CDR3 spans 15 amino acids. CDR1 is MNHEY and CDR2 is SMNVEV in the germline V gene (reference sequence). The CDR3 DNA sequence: TGTGCCAGCAGACCCGGGACTCGAATCACCGGGGAGCTGTTTTTT. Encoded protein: CASRPGTRITGELFF.

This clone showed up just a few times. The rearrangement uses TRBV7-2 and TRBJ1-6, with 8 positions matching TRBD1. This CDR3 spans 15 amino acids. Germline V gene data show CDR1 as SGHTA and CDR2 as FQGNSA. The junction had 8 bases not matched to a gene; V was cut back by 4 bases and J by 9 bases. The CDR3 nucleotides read TGTGCCAGCAGCTCAGCACAGGGGGGAGGTTCACCCCTCCACTTT. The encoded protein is CASSSAQGGGSPLHF.

The CDR3 spells CASGFNPQSNTGELFF. CDR3 DNA sequence: TGTGCTAGTGGTTTTAACCCACAGTCGAACACCGGGGAGCTGTTTTTT. V usage is TRBV12-5 and J usage is TRBJ2-2, with D hard to call. There are 16 residues in the CDR3. The germline V gene encodes CDR1 LGHNT and CDR2 FRNRAP. The germline V and J ends were trimmed by 3 bases and 0 bases, with 11 bases remaining between them. The full variable domain, completed using reference TRBV12-5 and TRBJ2-2, is DARVTQTPRHKVTEMGQEVTMRCQPILGHNTVFWYRQTMMQGLELLAYFRNRAPLDDSGMPKDRFSAEMPDATLATLKIQPSEPRDSAVYFCASGFNPQSNTGELFFGEGSRLTVL.

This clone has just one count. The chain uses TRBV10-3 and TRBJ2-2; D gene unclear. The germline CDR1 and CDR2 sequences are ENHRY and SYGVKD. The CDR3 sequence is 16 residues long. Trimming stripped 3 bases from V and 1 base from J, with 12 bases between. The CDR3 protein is CAISDPGALNTGELFF. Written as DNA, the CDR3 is TGTGCCATCAGTGACCCAGGCGCCCTGAACACCGGGGAGCTGTTTTTT.

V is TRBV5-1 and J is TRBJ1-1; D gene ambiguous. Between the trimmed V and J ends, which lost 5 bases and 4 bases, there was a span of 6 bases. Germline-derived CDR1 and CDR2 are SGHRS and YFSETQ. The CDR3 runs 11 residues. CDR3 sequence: CASRLGTEAFF. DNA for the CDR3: TGCGCCAGCAGGTTAGGCACTGAAGCTTTCTTT.

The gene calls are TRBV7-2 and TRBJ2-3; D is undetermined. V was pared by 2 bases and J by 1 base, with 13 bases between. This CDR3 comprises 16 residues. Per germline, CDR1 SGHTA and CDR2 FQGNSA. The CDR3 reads CASSLMASRGTDTQYF. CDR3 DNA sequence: TGTGCCAGCAGCTTAATGGCGTCAAGGGGCACAGATACGCAGTATTTT.

The DNA of the CDR3 is TGCGCCAGCAGCTTAGGTCTCGGGTCTGGCTATGGCTACACCTTC. Its translation: CASSLGLGSGYGYTF. The V gene is TRBV5-1, the J gene TRBJ1-2, with D unclear. Trimming took off 2 bases at V and 4 bases at J, with 15 bases between the two ends. Germline V lookup: CDR1 SGHRS, CDR2 YFSETQ. This CDR3 spans 15 amino acids. Looking up the rest from reference TRBV5-1 and TRBJ1-2 gives the full variable domain: KAGVTQTPRYLIKTRGQQVTLSCSPISGHRSVSWYQQTPGQGLQFLFEYFSETQRNKGNFPGRFSGRQFSNSRSEMNVSTLELGDSALYLCASSLGLGSGYGYTFGSGTRLTVV.

CDR3 sequence reads: CASSLAQAGGRTQYF. Written as DNA, the CDR3 is TGTGCCAGCAGCTTAGCGCAGGCAGGGGGCCGCACTCAGTACTTC. The chain carries TRBV7-9 and TRBJ2-7; 8 bases map to TRBD1. The CDR3 runs 15 residues. After removal of 0 bases from V and 10 bases from J, the junction contained 11 bases not matched to a gene. Germline assignment: CDR1 SEHNR and CDR2 FQNEAQ (reference sequence).

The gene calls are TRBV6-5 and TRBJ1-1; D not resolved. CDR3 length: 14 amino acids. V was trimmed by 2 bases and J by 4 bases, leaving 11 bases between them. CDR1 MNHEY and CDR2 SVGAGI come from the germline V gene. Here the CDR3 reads CASSYAGFGTEAFF. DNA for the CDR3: TGTGCCAGCAGTTACGCTGGGTTTGGCACTGAAGCTTTCTTT.

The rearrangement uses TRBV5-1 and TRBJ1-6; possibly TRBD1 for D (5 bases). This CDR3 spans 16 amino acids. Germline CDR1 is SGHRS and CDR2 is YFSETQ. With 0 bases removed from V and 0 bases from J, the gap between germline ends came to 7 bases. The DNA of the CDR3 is TGCGCCAGCAGCTTGGGACAGACCTCCTATAATTCACCCCTCCACTTT. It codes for CASSLGQTSYNSPLHF.